The rows below give T cell receptor beta chains drawn from one sample of a study of blood T cell repertoires in COVID-19. The protocol was immunoSEQ multiplex PCR, while the TCRdb copy is restricted to in-frame clones and leaves out a portion. This repertoire shows about 100,000 clones, more than 85% found once; its top ten account for around 4%. The specimen was peripheral blood. The receptors derive from a man younger than 35 with acute or convalescent COVID-19. Both conserved end residues are part of each CDR3. D genes are given only for firm matches. A clone size is listed for some rows: how often the clone was seen (once, few, many), or a class if it is expanded.

D gene | J gene | clone size | V gene | CDR3 protein | CDR3 DNA
TRBD1 | TRBJ1-5 | NA | TRBV19 | CASSGTGAPSNQPQHF | TGTGCCAGTAGTGGGACAGGGGCACCCAGCAATCAGCCCCAGCATTTT
NA | TRBJ2-5 | NA | TRBV5-5 | CASSLEAWEETQYF | TGTGCCAGCAGCTTGGAGGCGTGGGAGGAGACCCAGTACTTC
NA | TRBJ2-3 | NA | TRBV29-1 | CSVGRREGTDTQYF | TGCAGCGTTGGTCGCAGGGAAGGCACAGATACGCAGTATTTT
TRBD2 | TRBJ2-1 | NA | TRBV6-4 | CASSEGTSGAHNEQFF | TGTGCCAGCAGTGAGGGGACTAGCGGGGCCCACAATGAGCAGTTCTTC
NA | TRBJ2-1 | NA | TRBV4-1 | CASSQDGTNLYNEQFF | TGCGCCAGCAGCCAAGATGGGACAAACCTGTACAATGAGCAGTTCTTC
TRBD2 | TRBJ2-2 | NA | TRBV5-1 | CASSLALAGNTGELFF | TGCGCCAGCAGCTTGGCCCTAGCGGGGAACACCGGGGAGCTGTTTTTT
TRBD1 | TRBJ2-3 | NA | TRBV15 | CATSRSRTRDRAGGTDTQYF | TGTGCCACCAGCAGAAGCAGAACGAGGGACAGGGCCGGGGGCACAGATACGCAGTATTTT
TRBD2 | TRBJ2-7 | NA | TRBV5-1 | CASSFLLGGRAYEQYF | TGCGCCAGCAGCTTCCTCTTAGGCGGGAGGGCCTACGAGCAGTACTTC
NA | TRBJ1-2 | NA | TRBV6-1 | CASSENGAGAGGYTF | TGTGCCAGCAGTGAAAACGGGGCAGGGGCCGGGGGCTACACCTTC
NA | TRBJ2-3 | NA | TRBV15 | CATSIIRFSSTDTQYF | TGTGCCACCAGCATTATTAGATTCTCTAGCACAGATACGCAGTATTTT
NA | TRBJ2-1 | NA | TRBV3-1/TRBV3-2 | CASSPRTSSRYNEQFF | TGTGCCAGCAGCCCCCGGACTTCCTCCCGTTACAATGAGCAGTTCTTC
TRBD1 | TRBJ1-5 | NA | TRBV27 | CASSTQGARQPQHF | TGTGCCAGCAGTACTCAGGGGGCGAGGCAGCCCCAGCATTTT
NA | TRBJ1-1 | NA | TRBV7-2 | CASSPELMTGYTEAFF | TGTGCCAGCAGCCCCGAGCTCATGACAGGTTACACTGAAGCTTTCTTT
TRBD1 | TRBJ2-1 | NA | TRBV5-1 | CASSSDRAYNEQFF | TGCGCCAGCAGCTCGGACAGGGCCTACAATGAGCAGTTCTTC
NA | TRBJ2-5 | few | TRBV5-1 | CASSFGQGYQETQYF | TGCGCCAGCAGCTTCGGGCAGGGGTACCAAGAGACCCAGTACTTC
NA | TRBJ1-1 | once | TRBV2 | CASIWAVSTEAFF | TGTGCCAGCATATGGGCAGTTAGCACTGAAGCTTTCTTT
NA | TRBJ1-3 | once | TRBV4-1 | CASSHPLTGESSGNTIYF | TGCGCCAGCAGCCACCCACTCACGGGGGAAAGCTCTGGAAACACCATATATTTT
NA | TRBJ2-7 | NA | TRBV27 | CASSLLRRGQAYEQYF | TGTGCCAGCAGTTTATTGCGGCGGGGGCAAGCCTACGAGCAGTACTTC
TRBD2 | TRBJ2-1 | NA | TRBV5-4 | CASSKGLAGSNEQFF | TGTGCCAGCAGTAAGGGACTAGCGGGAAGTAATGAGCAGTTCTTC
NA | TRBJ2-3 | NA | TRBV27 | CASSFSAGGTDTQYF | TGTGCCAGCAGTTTCTCAGCGGGCGGCACAGATACGCAGTATTTT
NA | TRBJ1-1 | NA | TRBV18 | CASSPGQNTEAFF | TGTGCCAGCTCACCGGGACAGAACACTGAAGCTTTCTTT
NA | TRBJ1-6 | NA | TRBV30 | CAWSVVHQGLDSPLHF | TGTGCCTGGAGTGTCGTCCATCAGGGTTTGGATTCACCCCTCCACTTT
TRBD2 | TRBJ2-1 | NA | TRBV11-2 | CASNPGLGLYSSYNEQFF | TGTGCCAGCAACCCGGGACTAGGGCTGTACAGCTCCTACAATGAGCAGTTCTTC
NA | TRBJ2-2 | few | TRBV25-1 | CASSEYHGGGTGELFF | TGTGCCAGCAGTGAATATCACGGGGGTGGCACCGGGGAGCTGTTTTTT
NA | TRBJ2-1 | once | TRBV6-5 | CASSYATGLGDEQFF | TGTGCCAGCAGTTACGCCACGGGTCTAGGGGATGAGCAGTTCTTC
NA | TRBJ1-1 | NA | TRBV27 | CASSARPRAEAFF | TGTGCCAGCAGTGCCAGGCCGAGGGCTGAAGCTTTCTTT
TRBD2 | TRBJ2-1 | NA | TRBV29-1 | CSVGGTSAMNYNEQFF | TGCAGCGTTGGGGGAACTAGCGCGATGAATTACAATGAGCAGTTCTTC
NA | TRBJ1-1 | NA | TRBV28 | CASSPATGNRNTEAFF | TGTGCCAGCAGTCCGGCCACAGGGAATCGGAACACTGAAGCTTTCTTT
TRBD1 | TRBJ1-5 | NA | TRBV5-5 | CASSLAPPGGSWPQHF | TGTGCCAGCAGCTTGGCCCCCCCAGGGGGATCATGGCCCCAGCATTTT
NA | TRBJ1-2 | NA | TRBV18 | CASSPNPGNGYTF | TGTGCCAGCTCACCAAATCCAGGGAATGGCTACACCTTC
TRBD1 | TRBJ1-1 | NA | TRBV9 | CASSPGTAEAFF | TGTGCCAGCAGCCCCGGGACAGCTGAAGCTTTCTTT
TRBD1 | TRBJ1-2 | NA | TRBV11-2 | CASSLGTGDYGYTF | TGTGCCAGCAGCTTAGGTACAGGGGACTATGGCTACACCTTC
NA | TRBJ1-4 | NA | TRBV5-6 | CASSSRQRINEKLFF | TGTGCCAGCAGCTCGCGTCAGAGGATTAATGAAAAACTGTTTTTT
NA | TRBJ1-2 | NA | TRBV27 | CASSLSVTGNYGYTF | TGTGCCAGCAGTTTATCAGTTACAGGGAACTATGGCTACACCTTC
TRBD2 | TRBJ2-7 | NA | TRBV5-1 | CASSLVGTSVRNEQYF | TGCGCCAGCAGCTTGGTTGGGACTAGCGTTAGGAACGAGCAGTACTTC
TRBD1 | TRBJ1-5 | NA | TRBV27 | CASSLMPGQGFYSNQPQHF | TGTGCCAGCAGCCTAATGCCGGGACAGGGTTTTTATAGCAATCAGCCCCAGCATTTT
NA | TRBJ1-5 | NA | TRBV6-5 | CASLVSGAFNQPQHF | TGTGCCAGCTTGGTGTCAGGGGCTTTCAATCAGCCCCAGCATTTT
TRBD2 | TRBJ2-7 | few | TRBV18 | CASSPLPGLAYEQYF | TGTGCCAGCTCCCCTCTTCCGGGACTAGCGTACGAGCAGTACTTC
TRBD1 | TRBJ1-1 | NA | TRBV7-6 | CASSEPGQMNTEAFF | TGTGCCAGCAGCGAACCGGGACAGATGAACACTGAAGCTTTCTTT
TRBD2 | TRBJ2-5 | once | TRBV11-2 | CASSLDKGRGTGETQYF | TGTGCCAGCAGCTTAGATAAGGGGAGGGGAACTGGAGAGACCCAGTACTTC
TRBD2 | TRBJ2-1 | NA | TRBV10-1 | CASSAGQPNEQFF | TGCGCCAGTTCAGCGGGGCAACCCAATGAGCAGTTCTTC
NA | TRBJ1-1 | NA | TRBV5-1 | CASSLDAGNAEAFF | TGCGCCAGCAGCTTGGATGCAGGGAACGCTGAAGCTTTCTTT
NA | TRBJ1-1 | NA | TRBV6-5 | CASSSQDAGAFF | TGTGCCAGCAGTTCCCAGGATGCGGGGGCTTTCTTT
NA | TRBJ2-1 | NA | TRBV5-1 | CASSPGLSSYNEQFF | TGCGCCAGCAGCCCAGGGCTTAGCTCCTACAATGAGCAGTTCTTC